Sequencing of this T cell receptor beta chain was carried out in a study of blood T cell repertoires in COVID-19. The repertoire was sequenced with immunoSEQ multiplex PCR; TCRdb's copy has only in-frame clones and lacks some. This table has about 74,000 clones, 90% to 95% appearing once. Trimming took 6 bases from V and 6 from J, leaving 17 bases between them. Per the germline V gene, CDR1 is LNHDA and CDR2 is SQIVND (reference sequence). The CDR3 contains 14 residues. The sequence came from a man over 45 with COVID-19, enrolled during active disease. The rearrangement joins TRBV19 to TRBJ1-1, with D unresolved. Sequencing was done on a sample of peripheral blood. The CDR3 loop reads CASRPVGGFAEAFF. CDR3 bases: TGTGCCAGTAGGCCTGTGGGAGGGTTCGCTGAAGCTTTCTTT.